In its sample, the clone carrying this T cell receptor beta chain was seen a few times. What it binds is not known. Flow cytometry had shown expanded CD8+CD57+ cells in the patients chosen for sequencing. Severe acquired aplastic anemia was diagnosed in all patients. At the time of blood sampling, patients had not yet received any therapy. These data belong to a study of CD8+CD57+ T cells in acquired aplastic anemia. As for the study in general: Each DNA sample taken from sorted CD4+ and CD8+ cells came to 2.5 to 4 ug on average.

CDR3 length equals 15 residues. Between the trimmed V and J ends, which lost 6 bases and 7 bases, there was a span of 22 bases. The germline V gene has CDR1 DFQATT and CDR2 SNEGSKA (reference sequence). According to the study, genomic DNA was the template for TCR beta VDJ and CDR3 profiling. In TCRdb, the reads were re-called with MiXCR into one record per CDR3 protein. The sample has roughly 260,000 distinct CDR3 sequences; 47% are singletons. Study results and limitations: Controls and patients did not differ significantly in CD8+ Simpson's diversity.

The genes are TRBV20-1 and TRBJ2-1, with a weak D call TRBD2 (7 bases). The sample consisted of sorted CD4+, CD8+, or CD8+CD57+ T cells (not recorded which) from PBMCs. This receptor was obtained from a human donor with aplastic anemia. For the CDR3, the DNA is TGCAGTGCGCATAACCTTTTGGGGGGGGCGAATGAGCAGTTCTTC. This translates into CSAHNLLGGANEQFF.